The present T cell receptor (beta chain) was sequenced within a study of Ad26.COV2.S vaccination and SARS-CoV-2 variants. Study information: Intramuscularly, Ad26.COV2.S was given either once or twice, 56 days apart.

The method was immunoSEQ multiplex PCR; TCRdb's version includes in-frame clones alone and lacks a portion of them. The sample has some 500,000 clones; 75% to 90% are singletons. Treatment described: roughly 19 received Ad26.COV2.S at low or high dose, single or two shots; 5 received placebo; per-sample allocation not given. Samples analyzed were those drawn on day 63 after the first vaccine or placebo injection. V was shortened by 6 bases and J by 7 bases, with 6 bases between the two germline ends. Germline V gene sequence: CDR1 SGHAT, CDR2 FQNNGV. This CDR3 is built from 11 residues. This receptor was taken from a person between 18 and 65 years old who received the Ad26.COV2.S COVID-19 vaccine or a placebo. The sample was peripheral blood, taken in a trial of Ad26.COV2.S vaccine versus placebo. The rearrangement links TRBV11-2 to TRBJ2-2, with D uncertain. In nucleotides, the CDR3 is TGTGCCAGCAGTCTACTCGGGGAGCTGTTTTTT. This codes for CASSLLGELFF.